This T cell receptor (beta chain) was recovered during a study of T cells in Graves' hyperthyroidism and ophthalmopathy. This clonotype has ten or more counts. The antigen is not known. The TCR beta CDR3 regions underwent amplification using RNA transcripts as the source. Carried out on the TCR CDR3, a first-round RT-PCR used the HTBI primer set. TCRdb reprocessed the multiplex PCR reads with MiXCR, giving one entry per CDR3 protein. The profile covers 350,000 to 450,000 distinct CDR3 sequences, with approximately 15% appearing a single time and 8% to 13% taken by the ten largest. General observations from the study: Stable hyperthyroidism and ophthalmopathy were separated using 13 V-J signatures.

Diagnostic decisions used clinical symptoms, serum thyroxine and TRAb, thyroid ultrasound and orbital computed tomography. The sequence came from a woman aged 60-75 years with Graves' hyperthyroidism. The sequencing sample was made of blood.

CDR3 in amino acids: CSPSGAWDTEAFF. As DNA, the CDR3 is TGCAGCCCTTCGGGGGCTTGGGACACTGAAGCTTTCTTT. V gene TRBV20-1 combines with J gene TRBJ1-1; possibly TRBD1 for D (6 bases). Germline V CDR1 and CDR2: DFQATT, SNEGSKA (reference sequence). This CDR3 has 13 residues.